The clone carrying this TCR beta chain was observed a single time. No antigen is known for it. This table comes from immunoSEQ multiplex PCR, and its TCRdb copy is limited to in-frame clones, with some not included. The sample has under 130,000 clones, more than 85% seen once. The CDR3 loop spans 11 amino acids. V shed 7 bases and J shed 6 bases, with 7 bases lying between them. The data are from a study of T cell responses to AZD1222 COVID-19 vaccine. Study conclusions and caveats: Spike-specific TCR breadth and depth rose after two AZD1222 doses. CD4 TCRs covered the whole spike, strongest at regions 160-218 and 743-854. At baseline, seropositivity was found in only five or six AZD1222 recipients. The sample set comprised mostly white British donors with more females, and clonal diversity was possibly underestimated.

V is TRBV12-3 or TRBV12-4 and J is TRBJ2-1, with D unclear. The TCR originated in an adult in good health. The sequencing here drew on peripheral blood, taken on day 0 of AZD1222 vaccination. The CDR3 nucleotides are TGTGCCAGCACCCAGTTCAATGAGCAGTTCTTC. This encodes CASTQFNEQFF.